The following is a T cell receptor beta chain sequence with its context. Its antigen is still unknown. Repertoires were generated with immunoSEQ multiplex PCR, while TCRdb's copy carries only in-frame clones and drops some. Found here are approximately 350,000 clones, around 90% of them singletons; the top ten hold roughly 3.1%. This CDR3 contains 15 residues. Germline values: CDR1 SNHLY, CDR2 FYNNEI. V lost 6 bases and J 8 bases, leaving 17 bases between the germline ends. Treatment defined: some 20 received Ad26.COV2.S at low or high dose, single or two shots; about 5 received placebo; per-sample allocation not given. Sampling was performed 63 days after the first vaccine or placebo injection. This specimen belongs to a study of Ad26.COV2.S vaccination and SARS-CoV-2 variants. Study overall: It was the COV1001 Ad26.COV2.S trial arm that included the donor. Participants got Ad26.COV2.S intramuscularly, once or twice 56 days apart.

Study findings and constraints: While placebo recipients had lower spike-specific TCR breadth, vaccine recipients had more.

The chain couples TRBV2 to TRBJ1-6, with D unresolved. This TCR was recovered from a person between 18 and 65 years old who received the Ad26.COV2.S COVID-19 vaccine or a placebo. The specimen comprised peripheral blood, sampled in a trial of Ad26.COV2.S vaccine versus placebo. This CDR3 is CASRSSESTYSPLHF. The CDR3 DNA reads TGTGCCAGCAGGTCATCAGAGAGCACCTATTCACCCCTCCACTTT.